This T cell receptor (beta chain) was observed in a study of blood T cell repertoires in COVID-19. The CDR3 loop spans 12 amino acids. Per the germline V gene, CDR1 is KGHDR and CDR2 is SFDVKD. Trimming pared 5 bases from V and 7 bases from J, leaving 11 bases between. Generated by immunoSEQ multiplex PCR, the TCRdb table keeps only in-frame clones and is missing some. The sample includes under 200,000 clones, about 89% of them seen just once. This TCR derives from a young woman who had recovered from COVID-19. The chain is built from TRBV24-1 and TRBJ2-7; a weak D match, TRBD2 (6 bases). Sequenced sample: PBMCs or T cells enriched from blood (not recorded which). This chain's CDR3 is CATSGGGEEQYF. In nucleotides, the CDR3 is TGTGCCACCAGTGGGGGCGGGGAGGAGCAGTACTTC.